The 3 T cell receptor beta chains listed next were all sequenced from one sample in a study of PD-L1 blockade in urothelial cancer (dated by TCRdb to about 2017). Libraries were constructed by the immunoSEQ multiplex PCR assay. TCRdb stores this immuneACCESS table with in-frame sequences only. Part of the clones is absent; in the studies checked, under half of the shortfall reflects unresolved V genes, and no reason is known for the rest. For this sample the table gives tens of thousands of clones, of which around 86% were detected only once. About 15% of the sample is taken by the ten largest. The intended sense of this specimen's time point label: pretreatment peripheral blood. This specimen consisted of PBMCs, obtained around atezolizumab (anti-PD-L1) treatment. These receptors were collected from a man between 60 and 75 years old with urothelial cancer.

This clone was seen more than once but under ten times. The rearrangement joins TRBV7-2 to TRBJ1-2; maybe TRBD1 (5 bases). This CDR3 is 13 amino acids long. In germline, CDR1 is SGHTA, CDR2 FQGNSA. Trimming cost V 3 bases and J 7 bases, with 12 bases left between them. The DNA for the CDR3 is TGTGCCAGCAGCTTTGCCAGGGCCTCTGGCTACACCTTC. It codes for CASSFARASGYTF.

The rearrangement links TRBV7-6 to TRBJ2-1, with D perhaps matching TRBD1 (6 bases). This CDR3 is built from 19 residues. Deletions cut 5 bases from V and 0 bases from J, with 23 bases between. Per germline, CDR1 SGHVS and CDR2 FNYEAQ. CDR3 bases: TGTGCCAGCAGCACCCGACAGGCAGCACCCTTCGGCTCCTACAATGAGCAGTTCTTC. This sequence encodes CASSTRQAAPFGSYNEQFF.

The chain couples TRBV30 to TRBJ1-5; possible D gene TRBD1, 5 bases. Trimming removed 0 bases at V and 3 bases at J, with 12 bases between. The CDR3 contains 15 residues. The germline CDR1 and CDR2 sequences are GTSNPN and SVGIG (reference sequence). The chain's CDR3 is CAWSVSSGLNQPQHF. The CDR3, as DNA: TGTGCCTGGAGTGTATCTTCAGGGCTCAATCAGCCCCAGCATTTT.